These 32 T cell receptor beta chains were all obtained from the same sample, sequenced in a study of long-term antiretroviral therapy in people with HIV. Researchers ran immunoSEQ v3.0 at survey level. Libraries were prepared by immunoSEQ multiplex PCR; TCRdb keeps only in-frame clonotypes and omits some of them. The sample records around 19,000 clones, around 92% being singletons. The source was unsorted PBMCs, collected 4.4 years after starting antiretroviral therapy. Every receptor here comes from a woman in her forties or fifties with HIV.

V usage is TRBV5-8 and J usage is TRBJ1-1; D unclear. This CDR3 comprises 14 residues. V dropped 3 bases and J dropped 7 bases, with 16 bases sitting between them. Germline loops: CDR1 SGHTS, CDR2 YDEGEE. The CDR3 nucleotides read TGTGCCAGCAGCTCCGGGTCTTTCGCGGTTGAAGCTTTCTTT. Amino acid sequence: CASSSGSFAVEAFF.

This chain joins TRBV30 and TRBJ1-6, with D tentatively TRBD1 (6 bases). Trimming removed 1 base at V and 5 bases at J, with 6 bases between. Looked up from germline, CDR1 is GTSNPN and CDR2 is SVGIG (reference sequence). The CDR3 loop spans 13 amino acids. The CDR3 reads CAWSEGDNSPLHF. In DNA form, the CDR3 reads TGTGCCTGGAGTGAGGGGGATAATTCACCCCTCCACTTT.

This clone was counted once. The rearrangement uses TRBV5-5 and TRBJ2-5, with 12 bases aligning to TRBD2. This CDR3 spans 17 amino acids. V shed 4 bases and J 0 bases; nucleotides not matched to a gene: 7. Per germline, CDR1 SGHKS and CDR2 YYEKEE (reference sequence). Written as DNA, the CDR3 is TGTGCCAGCAGCCCGGGACTAGCGGGCCGGTACCAAGAGACCCAGTACTTC. Translated, it gives CASSPGLAGRYQETQYF.

The chain combines TRBV5-4 with TRBJ2-1; 8 bases line up with TRBD2. There are 14 residues in the CDR3. Per the germline V gene, CDR1 is SGHNT and CDR2 is YYREEE (reference sequence). V lost 6 bases and J lost 3; bases outside the gene matches: 5. CDR3 amino acids: CASNLGTSYNEQFF. CDR3 in DNA: TGTGCCAGCAACCTCGGGACTAGCTACAATGAGCAGTTCTTC. Supplemented by reference TRBV5-4 and TRBJ2-1, the full variable domain reads ETGVTQSPTHLIKTRGQQVTLRCSSQSGHNTVSWYQQALGQGPQFIFQYYREEENGRGNFPPRFSGLQFPNYSSELNVNALELDDSALYLCASNLGTSYNEQFFGPGTRLTVL.

This clone has just a few counts. The V call is TRBV7-2, the J call TRBJ1-1; weak D call: TRBD1 (5 bases). This CDR3 is built from 12 residues. V was trimmed by 5 bases and J by 6 bases, leaving 10 bases between them. Per the germline V gene, CDR1 is SGHTA and CDR2 is FQGNSA. The CDR3 DNA follows: TGTGCCAGCAGCCACGGGACGGCTGAAGCTTTCTTT. Protein: CASSHGTAEAFF.

The CDR3 DNA sequence: TGCGCCAGCAGCCAAGGCCTCTCCGGGACAGTTAACTATGGCTACACCTTC. Protein sequence: CASSQGLSGTVNYGYTF. The V and J genes are TRBV4-1 and TRBJ1-2, with 7 bases fitting TRBD1. Germline V gene lookup returns CDR1 MGHRA and CDR2 YSYEKL. The V gene end was trimmed by 1 base and the J gene end by 1 base; junction bases not matched to a gene: 9. This CDR3 region has 17 residues.

The chain has TRBV30 and TRBJ1-2; a possible D gene is TRBD1 (6 bases). The CDR3 covers 16 residues. Trimming shortened V by 0 bases and J by 4 bases, and 18 bases separated the two germline ends. The V gene's germline CDR1 is GTSNPN and CDR2 SVGIG (reference sequence). CDR3 coding DNA: TGTGCCTGGAGTGTACATCTTAGGGGGATGGGCTATGGCTACACCTTC. Residues: CAWSVHLRGMGYGYTF. Full variable domain (remainder filled in from reference TRBV30 and TRBJ1-2): SQTIHQWPATLVQPVGSPLSLECTVEGTSNPNLYWYRQAAGRGLQLLFYSVGIGQISSEVPQNLSASRPQDRQFILSSKKLLLSDSGFYLCAWSVHLRGMGYGYTFGSGTRLTVV.

The chain links TRBV7-3 to TRBJ2-3; unclear D gene. The CDR3 is 14 amino acids. CDR1 is SGHTA and CDR2 is FQGTGA in the germline V gene. Between the trimmed V and J ends, which lost 5 bases and 2 bases, there was a span of 11 bases. In nucleotides, the CDR3 is TGTGCCAGCAGCCCGTTTGTCTCCACAGATACGCAGTATTTT. Its protein is CASSPFVSTDTQYF.

The chain employs TRBV27 and TRBJ1-2; 9 bases align to TRBD1. Germline V gene lookup returns CDR1 MNHEY and CDR2 SMNVEV (reference sequence). Unmatched junction bases numbered 7, after V lost 4 bases and J lost 10 bases. This CDR3 has 13 amino acids. CDR3 in amino acids: CASSSRDRAAYTF. The DNA for the CDR3 is TGTGCCAGCAGTTCCCGGGACAGGGCTGCCTACACCTTC.

The rearrangement joins TRBV7-3 to TRBJ2-2; 9 bases align to TRBD2. This CDR3 is 16 amino acids long. Germline values: CDR1 SGHTA, CDR2 FQGTGA. Losses at the gene ends were 2 bases for V and 4 bases for J; bases not matched to a gene: 5. The CDR3 here is CASSLVAGAPTGELFF. As DNA, the CDR3 is TGTGCCAGCAGCTTAGTAGCGGGGGCGCCCACCGGGGAGCTGTTTTTT.

This clone was recorded once. The rearrangement uses TRBV9 and TRBJ1-1; 7 bases fit TRBD1. From germline, CDR1 is SGDLS and CDR2 YYNGEE. With V trimmed by 3 bases and J by 4 bases, 15 bases remained unmatched. This CDR3 is built from 17 residues. The CDR3 region has the DNA TGTGCCAGCAGCGCGCACCCCGACAGGGCCCCGGGCACTGAAGCTTTCTTT. This gives the protein CASSAHPDRAPGTEAFF.

The J gene is TRBJ1-4, the V gene TRBV6-5; D is possibly TRBD1 (6 bases). The CDR3 covers 14 residues. V lost 4 bases, J lost 5 bases, and 11 bases lay in between. The germline V gene has CDR1 MNHEY and CDR2 SVGAGI. This CDR3 reads CASSSGHFNEKLFF. The CDR3 region has the DNA TGTGCCAGCAGTTCGGGACACTTCAATGAAAAACTGTTTTTT.

The CDR3 region is CASSQDLAGGYGYTF. The DNA of the CDR3 is TGCGCCAGCAGCCAAGACTTGGCAGGGGGATATGGCTACACCTTC. V usage is TRBV4-3 and J usage is TRBJ1-2; 7 nucleotides align to TRBD1. Trimming cost V 0 bases and J 5 bases; bases outside gene matches: 6. The germline V gene has CDR1 LGHNA and CDR2 YSLEER. CDR3 length: 15 residues.

CDR3 region: CASSMTGIFGYTF. In DNA, the CDR3 is TGTGCCAGTAGTATGACAGGGATATTTGGCTACACCTTC. V is TRBV19 and J is TRBJ1-2, with 7 bases lining up with TRBD1. V lost 3 bases and J lost 7; bases outside the gene matches: 5. The CDR3 covers 13 residues. Per the germline V gene, CDR1 is LNHDA and CDR2 is SQIVND (reference sequence).

This clone was recorded once. The CDR3 region is CSVEGGLGFTDTQYF. The CDR3 region has the DNA TGCAGCGTTGAGGGGGGACTAGGTTTCACAGATACGCAGTATTTT. The chain joins TRBV29-1 to TRBJ2-3, with 8 bases matching TRBD2. Unmatched junction bases numbered 7, after V lost 3 bases and J lost 2 bases. The CDR3 length is 15 residues. Germline V lookup: CDR1 SQVTM, CDR2 ANQGSEA.

CDR3 DNA: TGTGCCAGCAGTGACCTGAACACTGAAGCTTTCTTT. Translating it yields CASSDLNTEAFF. J is TRBJ1-1 and V is TRBV5-6, with no clear D. This CDR3 has 12 residues. The V end was cut by 5 bases, the J end by 0 bases, with 5 bases between. Germline CDR1 reads SGHDT; CDR2 reads YYEEEE.

The genes are TRBV19 and TRBJ1-2; D is unclear. The V gene's germline CDR1 is LNHDA and CDR2 SQIVND (reference sequence). This CDR3 is 15 amino acids long. V was pared by 0 bases and J by 5 bases, with 13 bases between. This CDR3 reads CASSIDRTARYGYTF. In DNA form, the CDR3 reads TGTGCCAGTAGTATAGACAGGACGGCGAGATATGGCTACACCTTC.

The rearrangement uses TRBV6-1 and TRBJ1-5; D is possibly TRBD1 (6 bases). V lost 1 base and J lost 1, with 11 bases in between. The CDR3 is 16 amino acids. Germline lookup yields CDR1 MNHNS and CDR2 SASEGT. The CDR3 loop is CASSEGGAGSNQPQHF. The CDR3 DNA reads as TGTGCCAGCAGTGAAGGGGGGGCAGGGAGCAATCAGCCCCAGCATTTT.

The chain is built from TRBV7-8 and TRBJ2-3; unclear D gene. Per the germline V gene, CDR1 is SGHVS and CDR2 is FQNEAQ. Deletions cut 0 bases from V and 4 bases from J, with 8 bases between. The CDR3 runs to 14 residues. CDR3 bases: TGTGCCAGCAGCTTAGCGTACCTAGCAGATACGCAGTATTTT. Its protein product is CASSLAYLADTQYF.

This chain joins TRBV7-2 and TRBJ1-6, with 9 nucleotides matching TRBD1. The CDR3 extends over 16 amino acids. Germline assignment: CDR1 SGHTA and CDR2 FQGNSA. The junction had 7 bases not matched to a gene; V was cut back by 4 bases and J by 6 bases. The DNA of the CDR3 is TGTGCCAGCAGCTATCTACCGGGACAGGGTAATTCACCCCTCCACTTT. Protein product: CASSYLPGQGNSPLHF.

This chain joins TRBV30 and TRBJ1-6; 9 positions match TRBD1. CDR1 is GTSNPN, CDR2 SVGIG, per germline (reference sequence). CDR3 size: 14 residues. J lost 10 bases, V lost 3 bases, and 7 bases had no gene match. The CDR3 protein is CAWSPGQGKSPLHF. The CDR3 region has the DNA TGTGCCTGGAGCCCGGGACAGGGAAAGTCACCCCTCCACTTT.

This chain joins TRBV30 and TRBJ2-7, with D possibly TRBD1 on 5 matching bases. V was shortened by 1 base and J by 4 bases, with 5 bases between the two germline ends. In germline, CDR1 is GTSNPN, CDR2 SVGIG (reference sequence). The CDR3 has 11 residues. CDR3 nucleotide sequence: TGTGCCTGGAGTGAGGGGTACGAGCAGTACTTC. Protein: CAWSEGYEQYF.

This clone was found once. V gene TRBV5-1 combines with J gene TRBJ2-2; 10 bases line up with TRBD1. CDR1 is SGHRS, CDR2 YFSETQ, per germline. J gave up 2 bases and V 9 bases, and 10 bases lay outside the gene matches. The length of the CDR3 is 16 residues. The CDR3 reads CATQTGGRFNTGELFF. The DNA of the CDR3 is TGCGCCACCCAGACAGGGGGCCGATTTAACACCGGGGAGCTGTTTTTT.

For this clone: The germline gene is not matched at one end of the junction; a read error may be the cause. The CDR3, as DNA: TGTGCCAGCAGCTTTAGCGGGGGGGAACTGTTTTTT. It is translated as CASSFSGGELFF. The chain employs TRBV7-8 and TRBJ2-2; 11 bases fit TRBD2. Germline CDR1 and CDR2: SGHVS and FQNEAQ. There are 12 residues in the CDR3.

This chain joins TRBV5-4 and TRBJ1-3; TRBD1 matches 7 bases. The trim removed 4 bases at V and 3 bases at J, leaving 10 bases unmatched. CDR1 is SGHNT, CDR2 YYREEE, per germline (reference sequence). The length of the CDR3 is 16 residues. The CDR3 DNA reads as TGTGCCAGCAGCCCACGGACAGGCCAAGGTGGAAACACCATATATTTT. Translating gives CASSPRTGQGGNTIYF. The variable domain in full, completed from reference TRBV5-4 and TRBJ1-3, reads ETGVTQSPTHLIKTRGQQVTLRCSSQSGHNTVSWYQQALGQGPQFIFQYYREEENGRGNFPPRFSGLQFPNYSSELNVNALELDDSALYLCASSPRTGQGGNTIYFGEGSWLTVV.

In its sample, this clone was seen once. The V call is TRBV7-8, the J call TRBJ1-1; no clear D gene. V was shortened by 1 base and J by 7 bases, with 4 bases between the two germline ends. The CDR3 loop spans 11 amino acids. Germline V gives CDR1 SGHVS, CDR2 FQNEAQ. The CDR3 protein is CASSLEGEAFF. The DNA for the CDR3 is TGTGCCAGCAGCTTAGAGGGTGAAGCTTTCTTT. The full variable domain, with the rest looked up from reference TRBV7-8 and TRBJ1-1, is GAGVSQSPRYKVAKRGQDVALRCDPISGHVSLFWYQQALGQGPEFLTYFQNEAQLDKSGLPSDRFFAERPEGSVSTLKIQRTQQEDSAVYLCASSLEGEAFFGQGTRLTVV.

The rearrangement links TRBV5-4 to TRBJ2-6; TRBD2 might be the D (5 bases). Germline CDR1 SGHNT, CDR2 YYREEE (reference sequence). Trimming removed 3 bases from V and 4 bases from J, with 8 bases in between. There are 14 residues in the CDR3. This chain's CDR3 is CASSSGSGANVLTF. The CDR3, as DNA: TGTGCCAGCAGCTCTGGGAGCGGGGCCAACGTCCTGACTTTC.

The chain combines TRBV4-1 with TRBJ2-1; tentative D call: TRBD2 (5 bases). The CDR3 length is 16 residues. The V end was cut by 4 bases, the J end by 4 bases, with 17 bases between. Germline V lookup: CDR1 MGHRA, CDR2 YSYEKL. The CDR3 protein is CASSRISGLLYNEQFF. The CDR3 DNA is TGCGCCAGCAGCCGGATATCCGGACTTCTATACAATGAGCAGTTCTTC.

V is TRBV7-9 and J is TRBJ1-2; 10 bases align to TRBD1. The CDR3 covers 16 residues. Trimming took 1 base from V and 7 from J; bases not matched to a gene: 9. Germline loops: CDR1 SEHNR, CDR2 FQNEAQ (reference sequence). CDR3 in amino acids: CASSLVSDRGPIGYTF. The DNA of the CDR3 is TGTGCCAGCAGCTTAGTTAGCGACAGGGGGCCGATTGGCTACACCTTC.

The rearrangement uses TRBV27 and TRBJ1-2, with 7 nucleotides matching TRBD1. The germline V gene encodes CDR1 MNHEY and CDR2 SMNVEV (reference sequence). Trimming cost V 5 bases and J 3 bases; bases outside gene matches: 3. This CDR3 is built from 13 residues. The CDR3 loop is CASSDRADYGYTF. The DNA for the CDR3 is TGTGCCAGCAGTGACAGGGCTGACTATGGCTACACCTTC.

This chain links TRBV6-1 with TRBJ2-1; a weak D match, TRBD2 (5 bases). The germline gives CDR1 MNHNS, CDR2 SASEGT. The CDR3 has 17 amino acids. Trimming pared 0 bases from V and 7 bases from J, leaving 19 bases between. Here the CDR3 reads CASSEARTLGSRNEQFF. For the CDR3, the DNA is TGTGCCAGCAGTGAAGCGCGGACTCTAGGATCTCGGAATGAGCAGTTCTTC.

The V gene is TRBV5-1, the J gene TRBJ2-5; D may correspond to TRBD1 or TRBD2 (6 bases each). The germline gives CDR1 SGHRS, CDR2 YFSETQ. CDR3 length: 14 residues. V was cut by 4 bases and J by 1 base, with 11 bases left in between. As DNA, the CDR3 is TGCGCCAGCAGCCCGGGGGCATCCCAAGAGACCCAGTACTTC. Translation gives CASSPGASQETQYF.